The present TCR beta chain was sequenced within a study of T cell repertoires in cytomegalovirus infection. TCRdb used MiXCR to reprocess the reads, holding one entry per CDR3 protein. The table lists roughly 300,000 distinct CDR3 sequences, around 9.5% of them singletons. There are a few counts of this clonotype. This CDR3 contains 13 residues. CDR1 and CDR2 (germline): LNHDA, SQIVND (reference sequence). Unmatched junction bases numbered 4, after V lost 5 bases and J lost 4 bases. Source material: PBMCs. V and J are TRBV19 and TRBJ2-7, with 8 bases that match TRBD1. This sequence originates from a human donor in good health (CMV status not recorded). Some clones in this sample may be carry-over from other donors' samples. This CDR3 reads CASSLRTGYEQYF. The CDR3 nucleotides are TGTGCCAGTAGTCTAAGGACAGGGTACGAGCAGTACTTC.